Each of the 8 T cell receptor beta chains below was sequenced from the same sample in a study of early T cells in non-severe SARS-CoV-2 infection. TCRdb itself ran the 5' RACE reads through MiXCR, one entry per CDR3 protein. The sample includes roughly 99,000 distinct CDR3 sequences, roughly 10% of them seen just once. Material: whole blood. Receptors were obtained from an adult who was a healthcare worker with PCR-confirmed SARS-CoV-2 infection or an uninfected control (not recorded which).

This clonotype turned up a few times. The CDR3 sequence is CASSSGARNEAFF. The CDR3 coding sequence is TGTGCCAGCAGTTCCGGGGCCAGGAATGAAGCTTTCTTT. The chain uses TRBV9 and TRBJ1-1; a weak D match, TRBD1 (5 bases). V lost 5 bases and J lost 7, with 15 bases in between. Germline assignment: CDR1 SGDLS and CDR2 YYNGEE. The CDR3 covers 13 residues.

Many counts were recorded for this clonotype. V usage is TRBV20-1 and J usage is TRBJ2-7; 8 bases map to TRBD2. Per the germline V gene, CDR1 is DFQATT and CDR2 is SNEGSKA (reference sequence). The CDR3 is 15 amino acids. V lost 0 bases and J lost 6; bases outside the gene matches: 10. The CDR3 DNA reads TGCAGTGCTAGAGATAAGGCGGGAGGCCCCGGCGAGCAGTACTTC. Translating it yields CSARDKAGGPGEQYF.

In DNA form, the CDR3 reads TGTGCCAGCACCCAGCGGGATGTCAGGGGGGAGCTGTTTTTT. Protein: CASTQRDVRGELFF. The genes are TRBV7-8 and TRBJ2-2; TRBD2 agrees at 7 bases. This CDR3 is 14 amino acids long. The germline V gene has CDR1 SGHVS and CDR2 FQNEAQ. V lost 7 bases, J lost 8 bases, and 10 bases stayed unmatched.

The J gene is TRBJ1-4, the V gene TRBV4-1, with 7 bases matching TRBD1. V shed 1 base and J 5 bases; nucleotides not matched to a gene: 4. Germline CDR1 reads MGHRA; CDR2 reads YSYEKL. The CDR3 contains 15 residues. CDR3 sequence: CASSQGAQGNEKLFF. For the CDR3, the DNA is TGCGCCAGCAGCCAAGGAGCACAGGGGAATGAAAAACTGTTTTTT.

This clonotype was counted ten times or more. The CDR3, as DNA: TGTGCCAGCAGTCGCGACAGTGCCCCTCCTGAAGCTTTCTTT. Its protein product is CASSRDSAPPEAFF. The rearrangement uses TRBV6-2 or TRBV6-3 and TRBJ1-1, with a weak D call TRBD1 (5 bases). The V end lost 5 bases, the J end lost 6 bases, and 16 bases lay between the germline ends. The CDR3 loop spans 14 amino acids. Germline lookup yields CDR1 MNHEY and CDR2 SVGEGT.

This clonotype was observed a handful of times. The rearrangement joins TRBV7-8 to TRBJ2-7; D gene uncertain. Germline CDR1 and CDR2: SGHVS and FQNEAQ. The CDR3 totals 13 residues. Deletions cut 5 bases from V and 3 bases from J, with 11 bases between. CDR3 protein: CASSPASFYEQYF. The CDR3, as DNA: TGTGCCAGCAGCCCCGCGAGTTTCTACGAGCAGTACTTC. Using reference TRBV7-8 and TRBJ2-7 for the parts outside the CDR3, the full variable domain is GAGVSQSPRYKVAKRGQDVALRCDPISGHVSLFWYQQALGQGPEFLTYFQNEAQLDKSGLPSDRFFAERPEGSVSTLKIQRTQQEDSAVYLCASSPASFYEQYFGPGTRLTVT.

This clonotype has just a few counts. This rearrangement joins TRBV7-2 to TRBJ2-5, with 10 bases identical to TRBD2. The CDR3 totals 15 residues. V dropped 5 bases and J dropped 2; count of bases not matched to a gene: 5. Per the germline V gene, CDR1 is SGHTA and CDR2 is FQGNSA. CDR3 coding DNA: TGTGCCAGCAGCATTACTAGCGGGATTCAAGAGACCCAGTACTTC. Protein product: CASSITSGIQETQYF.

There are a few counts of this clonotype. This chain uses TRBV19 with TRBJ1-4; perhaps TRBD1 as D (5 bases). The CDR3 is 14 amino acids. V lost 5 bases and J lost 0, with 7 bases in between. Germline assignment: CDR1 LNHDA and CDR2 SQIVND (reference sequence). The CDR3 spells CASSETATNEKLFF. CDR3 DNA: TGTGCCAGTAGTGAGACAGCAACTAATGAAAAACTGTTTTTT.